The rows below give T cell receptor beta chains drawn from one sample of a study of primary melanoma T cells and metastatic recurrence. The protocol was immunoSEQ multiplex PCR, while the TCRdb copy is restricted to in-frame clones and leaves out a portion. This sample has some 1,300 clones, with over 70% found just once. Sequencing used melanoma tumor tissue. The receptor source for this set is a human donor with melanoma. The CDR3 runs from the conserved cysteine through the conserved F or W. D genes are given only for firm matches. The size of a clone is reported for some rows only, either as once, few or many, or as a class for expanded clones.

j_call: TRBJ2-5
v_call: TRBV29-1
d_call: -
clone_size: -
cdr3_aa: CSAEGDIQETQYF
cdr3_nt: TGCAGCGCCGAGGGGGACATCCAAGAGACCCAGTACTTC

j_call: TRBJ2-5
v_call: TRBV19
d_call: -
clone_size: -
cdr3_aa: CASSMAETQYF
cdr3_nt: TGTGCCAGTAGTATGGCAGAGACCCAGTACTTC

j_call: TRBJ2-3
v_call: TRBV19
d_call: -
clone_size: -
cdr3_aa: CASSPLSTGASATDTQYF
cdr3_nt: TGTGCCAGTAGTCCACTTTCGACCGGGGCTAGCGCCACTGATACGCAGTATTTT

j_call: TRBJ2-1
v_call: TRBV9
d_call: -
clone_size: -
cdr3_aa: CASSPGGGTYNEQFF
cdr3_nt: TGTGCCAGCAGCCCCGGGGGCGGAACCTACAATGAGCAGTTCTTC

j_call: TRBJ2-4
v_call: TRBV5-1
d_call: TRBD1
clone_size: -
cdr3_aa: CASSLWTGRAKNIQYF
cdr3_nt: TGCGCCAGCAGCTTGTGGACAGGTCGAGCCAAAAACATTCAGTACTTC

j_call: TRBJ2-2
v_call: TRBV18
d_call: -
clone_size: -
cdr3_aa: CASSPQVGDNTGELFF
cdr3_nt: TGTGCCAGCTCACCTCAAGTGGGGGACAACACCGGGGAGCTGTTTTTT

j_call: TRBJ2-1
v_call: TRBV2
d_call: TRBD2
clone_size: -
cdr3_aa: CASSGLSGTNEQFF
cdr3_nt: TGTGCCAGCAGCGGCCTTAGCGGGACCAATGAGCAGTTCTTC

j_call: TRBJ1-5
v_call: TRBV19
d_call: TRBD1
clone_size: once
cdr3_aa: CATGGHNQPQHF
cdr3_nt: TGTGCGACAGGGGGCCACAATCAGCCCCAGCATTTT

j_call: TRBJ1-1
v_call: TRBV15
d_call: -
clone_size: -
cdr3_aa: CATSRDPQGTEAFF
cdr3_nt: TGTGCCACCAGCAGAGATCCACAAGGCACTGAAGCTTTCTTT

j_call: TRBJ2-1
v_call: TRBV18
d_call: TRBD2
clone_size: -
cdr3_aa: CASSPFSGIKDEQFF
cdr3_nt: TGTGCCAGCTCACCCTTCAGCGGGATTAAGGATGAGCAGTTCTTC

j_call: TRBJ2-4
v_call: TRBV7-7
d_call: -
clone_size: -
cdr3_aa: CASSGGREPKNIQYF
cdr3_nt: TGTGCCAGCAGCGGAGGCCGGGAGCCCAAAAACATTCAGTACTTC

j_call: TRBJ1-2
v_call: TRBV11-3
d_call: -
clone_size: once
cdr3_aa: CASSLRIDKGYGYTF
cdr3_nt: TGTGCCAGCAGCTTGAGGATAGATAAGGGCTATGGCTACACCTTC

j_call: TRBJ2-7
v_call: TRBV29-1
d_call: -
clone_size: -
cdr3_aa: CSAGGTSYEQYF
cdr3_nt: TGCAGCGCTGGGGGGACTTCCTACGAGCAGTACTTC

j_call: TRBJ1-4
v_call: TRBV11-3
d_call: -
clone_size: few
cdr3_aa: CASSLVEVDPATNEKLFF
cdr3_nt: TGTGCCAGCAGCTTAGTAGAGGTGGATCCCGCAACTAATGAAAAACTGTTTTTT

j_call: TRBJ2-3
v_call: TRBV19
d_call: -
clone_size: -
cdr3_aa: CASTGDGTDTQYF
cdr3_nt: TGTGCCAGTACAGGGGACGGCACAGATACGCAGTATTTT

j_call: TRBJ2-1
v_call: TRBV6-8
d_call: -
clone_size: -
cdr3_aa: CASSYSSRASVGYEQFF
cdr3_nt: TGTGCCAGCAGTTACTCCTCCCGGGCTAGCGTTGGTTATGAGCAGTTCTTC

j_call: TRBJ2-3
v_call: TRBV7-7
d_call: -
clone_size: few
cdr3_aa: CASSLGVSGYTDTQYF
cdr3_nt: TGTGCCAGCAGCTTAGGAGTGTCGGGGTACACAGATACGCAGTATTTT

j_call: TRBJ2-1
v_call: TRBV5-1
d_call: -
clone_size: -
cdr3_aa: CASSLASADNEQFF
cdr3_nt: TGCGCCAGCAGCTTGGCCAGCGCGGACAATGAGCAGTTCTTC

j_call: TRBJ2-3
v_call: TRBV7-5
d_call: -
clone_size: few
cdr3_aa: CASSSSGRLGTDTQYF
cdr3_nt: TGTGCCAGCAGCTCGTCCGGGCGCCTCGGCACAGATACGCAGTATTTT

j_call: TRBJ2-4
v_call: TRBV10-2
d_call: -
clone_size: -
cdr3_aa: CASSDSAAKNIQYF
cdr3_nt: TGCGCCAGCAGTGATTCGGCCGCCAAAAACATTCAGTATTTC

j_call: TRBJ2-2
v_call: TRBV19
d_call: TRBD2
clone_size: -
cdr3_aa: CASSIYGLAGGSNTGELFF
cdr3_nt: TGTGCCAGTAGTATTTACGGGCTAGCGGGAGGATCGAACACCGGGGAGCTGTTTTTT

j_call: TRBJ2-2
v_call: TRBV6-8
d_call: -
clone_size: -
cdr3_aa: CASSPQVTTGELFF
cdr3_nt: TGTGCCAGCAGTCCACAGGTGACCACCGGGGAGCTGTTTTTT

j_call: TRBJ2-7
v_call: TRBV28
d_call: TRBD1
clone_size: -
cdr3_aa: CASSTGGASYEQYF
cdr3_nt: TGTGCCAGCAGTACAGGGGGCGCGAGCTACGAGCAGTACTTC

j_call: TRBJ1-4
v_call: TRBV6-8
d_call: TRBD1
clone_size: -
cdr3_aa: CASSDRGREKLFF
cdr3_nt: TGTGCCAGCAGTGACAGGGGGCGTGAAAAACTGTTTTTT

j_call: TRBJ2-5
v_call: TRBV29-1
d_call: TRBD2
clone_size: -
cdr3_aa: CSVEGGTSAETQYF
cdr3_nt: TGCAGCGTCGAGGGGGGGACTAGCGCTGAGACCCAGTACTTC

j_call: TRBJ2-1
v_call: TRBV5-1
d_call: TRBD2
clone_size: -
cdr3_aa: CASFGTSGNNEQFF
cdr3_nt: TGCGCCAGCTTTGGGACTAGCGGGAACAATGAGCAGTTCTTC